This TCR beta chain is drawn from a study of brain T cells in children with intractable seizures. The protocol was immunoSEQ multiplex PCR, while the TCRdb copy is restricted to in-frame clones and leaves out a portion. The sample carries 340,000 or so clones, 93% recorded once. Indicated time point: blood from clinic visit 5 months post-surgery; TSC patient then seizure free. This CDR3 region has 16 residues. Trimming removed 4 bases from V and 0 bases from J, with 15 bases in between. The V gene's germline CDR1 is SGHDN and CDR2 FVKESK. This clonotype originated in a boy under three years old with tuberous sclerosis and intractable seizures. Source: peripheral blood, taken around 5 months after surgery. The chain has TRBV14 and TRBJ2-5; D ambiguous. CDR3 amino acids: CASSLSFGQYQETQYF. The CDR3, as DNA: TGTGCCAGCAGCCTATCCTTTGGGCAGTACCAAGAGACCCAGTACTTC.